These 25 T cell receptor beta chains share one sample of origin, sequenced in a study of blood T cell repertoires in COVID-19. Sequencing used immunoSEQ multiplex PCR; TCRdb keeps in-frame clones, though not all of them. The sample lists approximately 300,000 clones; roughly nine tenths were seen once. The sequenced sample was peripheral blood. The receptors derive from a man younger than 35 who had recovered from COVID-19.

V is TRBV6-5 and J is TRBJ2-3; D possibly corresponds to TRBD1 (5 bases). Germline V gene sequence: CDR1 MNHEY, CDR2 SVGAGI. The length of the CDR3 is 14 residues. V lost 5 bases, J lost 1 base, and 10 bases lay in between. CDR3 loop: CASSPGWGTDTQYF. Here the CDR3 DNA reads TGTGCCAGCAGTCCAGGGTGGGGCACAGATACGCAGTATTTT.

This clone was picked up one time. DNA for the CDR3: TGTGCCAGCAGCCAGCGGGTGAATGAGCAGTTCTTC. This encodes CASSQRVNEQFF. This sequence joins TRBV5-4 and TRBJ2-1, with a weak D call TRBD2 (6 bases). V shed 4 bases and J shed 7 bases, with 9 bases lying between them. CDR3 size: 12 residues. Germline V gives CDR1 SGHNT, CDR2 YYREEE (reference sequence).

This rearrangement joins TRBV4-1 to TRBJ2-2; D unresolved. This CDR3 region has 13 residues. CDR1 MGHRA and CDR2 YSYEKL come from the germline V gene. V was cut by 6 bases and J by 7 bases, with 12 bases left in between. The CDR3 DNA reads as TGCGCCAGCAGAGACGAGGTTAGCGGGGAGCTGTTTTTT. This encodes CASRDEVSGELFF.

This clone has more than one count but fewer than ten. The chain combines TRBV11-2 with TRBJ1-3; D is undetermined. V lost 5 bases and J lost 0, with 8 bases in between. This CDR3 has 14 residues. Per germline, CDR1 SGHAT and CDR2 FQNNGV. CDR3 region: CASSPAVSGNTIYF. The CDR3 nucleotides are TGTGCCAGCAGCCCAGCGGTCTCTGGAAACACCATATATTTT.

The rearrangement uses TRBV5-4 and TRBJ2-1; D is unclear. Germline V gives CDR1 SGHNT, CDR2 YYREEE (reference sequence). Trimming removed 0 bases at V and 5 bases at J, with 3 bases between. This CDR3 is 12 amino acids long. The CDR3 spells CASSLGDNEQFF. The CDR3 DNA sequence: TGTGCCAGCAGCTTGGGCGACAATGAGCAGTTCTTC.

The rearrangement joins TRBV7-9 to TRBJ2-1, with D perhaps matching TRBD2 (5 bases). Trimming removed 5 bases at V and 5 bases at J, with 22 bases between. The CDR3 extends over 17 amino acids. Germline-derived CDR1 and CDR2 are SEHNR and FQNEAQ (reference sequence). The CDR3 region is CASSPNSLGRRNNEQFF. In DNA form, the CDR3 reads TGTGCCAGCAGCCCTAACTCCCTGGGGAGAAGGAACAATGAGCAGTTCTTC.

The chain links TRBV6-5 to TRBJ1-2, with no clear D. Trimming pared 5 bases from V and 5 bases from J, leaving 18 bases between. The germline V gene encodes CDR1 MNHEY and CDR2 SVGAGI. The CDR3 totals 15 residues. The CDR3 DNA sequence: TGTGCCAGCAGTCCGGTTATGTCACTACTTTATGGCTACACCTTC. Amino acid sequence: CASSPVMSLLYGYTF.

The CDR3 here is CATSDFTGDEQFF. The CDR3 region has the DNA TGTGCCACCAGTGATTTTACAGGGGATGAGCAGTTCTTC. This rearrangement joins TRBV24-1 to TRBJ2-1, with TRBD1 matching 7 bases. The CDR3 is 13 amino acids. Germline V lookup: CDR1 KGHDR, CDR2 SFDVKD. Germline trimming cut 1 base from V and 8 bases from J; bases unmatched to any gene: 1.

V gene TRBV9 combines with J gene TRBJ2-2; 8 nucleotides match TRBD1. This CDR3 is built from 15 residues. The junction had 3 bases not matched to a gene; V was cut back by 2 bases and J by 3 bases. The germline V gene has CDR1 SGDLS and CDR2 YYNGEE. CDR3 coding DNA: TGTGCCAGCAGCGTGGACAGGGCGGACACCGGGGAGCTGTTTTTT. This sequence encodes CASSVDRADTGELFF.

The V and J genes are TRBV9 and TRBJ2-5; TRBD1 agrees at 10 bases. The trim removed 3 bases at V and 4 bases at J, leaving 3 bases unmatched. There are 14 residues in the CDR3. CDR1 is SGDLS, CDR2 YYNGEE, per germline. The CDR3 bases are TGTGCCAGCAGCGGACAGGGGGCTTTAGAGACCCAGTACTTC. This encodes CASSGQGALETQYF.

This clone was seen just once. V is TRBV4-1 and J is TRBJ1-2; D perhaps matches TRBD1 (5 bases). The length of the CDR3 is 13 residues. Trimming took off 8 bases at V and 3 bases at J, with 13 bases between the two ends. Germline V lookup: CDR1 MGHRA, CDR2 YSYEKL. The CDR3 sequence is CASAEGLDYGYTF. CDR3 sequence (DNA): TGCGCCAGCGCGGAGGGGTTGGACTATGGCTACACCTTC.

This sequence joins TRBV11-2 and TRBJ2-1, with D perhaps TRBD1 (6 bases). Germline V gives CDR1 SGHAT, CDR2 FQNNGV. V shed 5 bases and J shed 3 bases, with 11 bases lying between them. There are 14 residues in the CDR3. DNA for the CDR3: TGTGCCAGCAGCCCCCAGGACAGCTACAATGAGCAGTTCTTC. Translating gives CASSPQDSYNEQFF. The entire variable domain, with the rest obtained from reference TRBV11-2 and TRBJ2-1, is as follows: EAGVAQSPRYKIIEKRQSVAFWCNPISGHATLYWYQQILGQGPKLLIQFQNNGVVDDSQLPKDRFSAERLKGVDSTLKIQPAKLEDSAVYLCASSPQDSYNEQFFGPGTRLTVL.

This chain connects TRBV7-2 to TRBJ1-5; D gene unclear. The length of the CDR3 is 14 residues. V was shortened by 2 bases and J by 0 bases, with 5 bases between the two germline ends. From germline, CDR1 is SGHTA and CDR2 FQGNSA. The DNA for the CDR3 is TGTGCCAGCAGCTTAACTCTTAGCAATCAGCCCCAGCATTTT. Its protein is CASSLTLSNQPQHF.

The chain combines TRBV25-1 with TRBJ2-7; a possible D gene is TRBD1 (5 bases). This CDR3 contains 14 residues. Germline V lookup: CDR1 MGHDK, CDR2 SYGVNS. V was clipped by 4 bases and J by 5 bases, with 15 bases between them. The chain's CDR3 is CASSAQDRWDEQYF. CDR3 nucleotide sequence: TGTGCCAGCAGTGCGCAAGACAGATGGGACGAGCAGTACTTC.

The gene calls are TRBV4-1 and TRBJ1-1; 8 bases fit TRBD1. The CDR3 has 17 amino acids. Per the germline V gene, CDR1 is MGHRA and CDR2 is YSYEKL. The J segment lost 7 bases and the V segment lost 4 bases, leaving 17 bases of the junction unmatched. CDR3 nucleotides: TGCGCCAGCAGCCTGCTACAGGGGGGAACGTCATACCTTGAAGCTTTCTTT. Translating gives CASSLLQGGTSYLEAFF.

This rearrangement joins TRBV7-9 to TRBJ2-1; 7 bases are shared with TRBD1. This CDR3 has 13 residues. Trimming took 5 bases from V and 15 from J; bases not matched to a gene: 13. Germline-derived CDR1 and CDR2 are SEHNR and FQNEAQ (reference sequence). This CDR3 is CASSPNDRVILFF. Here the CDR3 DNA reads TGTGCCAGCAGCCCGAACGACAGGGTTATCCTGTTCTTC.

V gene TRBV16 combines with J gene TRBJ2-1; no clear D gene. The V end lost 0 bases, the J end lost 11 bases, and 11 bases lay between the germline ends. The CDR3 runs to 13 residues. Germline V gene data show CDR1 as KGHSY and CDR2 as FQNENV. CDR3 sequence reads: CASSQSHEVQQFF. The CDR3 DNA follows: TGTGCCAGCAGCCAATCGCACGAGGTCCAGCAGTTCTTC.

The chain carries TRBV19 and TRBJ2-7; TRBD2 aligns across 8 bases. Germline CDR1 LNHDA, CDR2 SQIVND (reference sequence). The CDR3 spans 14 residues. V dropped 1 base and J dropped 2; count of bases not matched to a gene: 1. The CDR3 loop is CASSIVGGAYEQYF. The CDR3 bases are TGTGCCAGTAGTATAGTCGGGGGGGCCTACGAGCAGTACTTC.

The V gene is TRBV4-1, the J gene TRBJ1-4; 7 bases agree with TRBD1. The germline V gene has CDR1 MGHRA and CDR2 YSYEKL. J was trimmed by 5 bases and V by 3 bases; bases with no gene match: 12. CDR3 size: 17 residues. For the CDR3, the DNA is TGCGCCAGCAGCCAGGAGGGCTGGACAGGACGGAATGAAAAACTGTTTTTT. Protein: CASSQEGWTGRNEKLFF.

As for this clone: At one of its ends the junction is not consistent with the germline gene, which may arise from a read error. The rearrangement joins TRBV4-1 to TRBJ2-3; TRBD1 matches at 12 bases. The CDR3 sequence is 15 residues long. The germline gives CDR1 MGHRA, CDR2 YSYEKL. CDR3 loop: CASSQGPGQGAPLDF. The CDR3 nucleotides are TGCGCCAGCAGCCAGGGTCCGGGACAGGGGGCACCTTTGGATTTT.

The CDR3 bases are TGTGCCAGCACGACCCTTGGGAGGAGGTACAATGAGCAGTTCTTC. Translated: CASTTLGRRYNEQFF. The chain recombines TRBV7-8 with TRBJ2-1; TRBD2 might be the D (6 bases). The length of the CDR3 is 15 residues. Germline V lookup: CDR1 SGHVS, CDR2 FQNEAQ. V shed 7 bases and J shed 4 bases, with 17 bases lying between them.

The rearrangement uses TRBV9 and TRBJ2-7; D may be TRBD2 (6 bases). Germline-derived CDR1 and CDR2 are SGDLS and YYNGEE. Trimming removed 0 bases from V and 6 bases from J, with 16 bases in between. This CDR3 is 15 amino acids long. The CDR3 sequence is CASSVEASALTEQYF. CDR3 DNA: TGTGCCAGCAGCGTAGAGGCTAGCGCCTTGACCGAGCAGTACTTC.

The chain links TRBV7-8 to TRBJ1-2, with 10 bases that match TRBD1. CDR1 and CDR2 from the germline V gene are SGHVS and FQNEAQ. V was pared by 5 bases and J by 4 bases, with 7 bases of the junction left unmatched. The CDR3 has 15 residues. Written as DNA, the CDR3 is TGTGCCAGCAGCCACGGCGGGACAGGGGCCTATGGCTACACCTTC. Translation gives CASSHGGTGAYGYTF. The full variable domain, with the rest looked up from reference TRBV7-8 and TRBJ1-2, is GAGVSQSPRYKVAKRGQDVALRCDPISGHVSLFWYQQALGQGPEFLTYFQNEAQLDKSGLPSDRFFAERPEGSVSTLKIQRTQQEDSAVYLCASSHGGTGAYGYTFGSGTRLTVV.

This chain uses TRBV27 with TRBJ2-2; D is ambiguous. The CDR3 is 19 amino acids. V was cut by 3 bases and J by 0 bases, with 20 bases left in between. Germline V gene lookup returns CDR1 MNHEY and CDR2 SMNVEV (reference sequence). CDR3 DNA: TGTGCCAGCAGTTTGGGTGTCGCGTCAAGACTCGCGAACACCGGGGAGCTGTTTTTT. This encodes CASSLGVASRLANTGELFF.

This chain connects TRBV5-1 to TRBJ2-1; D possibly corresponds to TRBD2 (6 bases). The V gene lost 0 bases and the J gene lost 1 base, with 11 bases spanning the gap. This CDR3 region has 16 residues. Per germline, CDR1 SGHRS and CDR2 YFSETQ. CDR3 region: CASSLAARESYNEQFF. CDR3 coding DNA: TGCGCCAGCAGCTTGGCCGCCCGGGAGTCCTACAATGAGCAGTTCTTC.